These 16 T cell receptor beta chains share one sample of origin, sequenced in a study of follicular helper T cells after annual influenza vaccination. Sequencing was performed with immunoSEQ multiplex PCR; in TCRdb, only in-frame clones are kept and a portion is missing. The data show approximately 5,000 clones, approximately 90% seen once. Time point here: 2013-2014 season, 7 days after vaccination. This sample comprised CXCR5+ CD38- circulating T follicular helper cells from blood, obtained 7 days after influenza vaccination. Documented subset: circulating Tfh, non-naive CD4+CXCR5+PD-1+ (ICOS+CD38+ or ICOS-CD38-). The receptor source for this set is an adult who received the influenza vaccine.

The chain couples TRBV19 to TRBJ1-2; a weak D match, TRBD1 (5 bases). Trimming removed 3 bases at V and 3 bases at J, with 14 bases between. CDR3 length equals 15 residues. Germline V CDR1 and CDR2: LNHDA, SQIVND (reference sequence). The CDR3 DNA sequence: TGTGCCAGTAGTATCTCGATTCAGGGTGACTATGGCTACACCTTC. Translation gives CASSISIQGDYGYTF.

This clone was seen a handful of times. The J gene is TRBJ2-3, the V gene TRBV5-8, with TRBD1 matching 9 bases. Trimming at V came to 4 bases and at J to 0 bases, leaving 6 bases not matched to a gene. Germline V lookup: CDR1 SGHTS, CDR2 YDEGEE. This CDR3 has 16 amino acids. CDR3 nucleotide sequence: TGTGCCAGCAGCCTGTACAGGGGGCTTAGCACAGATACGCAGTATTTT. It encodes CASSLYRGLSTDTQYF.

The CDR3 loop is CASSSGESNYGYTF. CDR3 DNA: TGCGCCAGCAGTTCCGGTGAGAGCAACTATGGCTACACCTTC. The chain combines TRBV5-1 with TRBJ1-2, with unresolved D. Between the trimmed V and J ends, which lost 5 bases and 2 bases, there was a span of 13 bases. This CDR3 is built from 14 residues. The V gene's germline CDR1 is SGHRS and CDR2 YFSETQ.

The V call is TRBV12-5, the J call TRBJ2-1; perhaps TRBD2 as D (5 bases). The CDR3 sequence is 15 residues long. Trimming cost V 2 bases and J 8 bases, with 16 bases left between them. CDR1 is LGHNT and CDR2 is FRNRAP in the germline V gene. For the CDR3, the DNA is TGTGCTAGTGGTTTGTCGGCGTCCGGGGTTCATGAGCAGTTCTTC. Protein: CASGLSASGVHEQFF.

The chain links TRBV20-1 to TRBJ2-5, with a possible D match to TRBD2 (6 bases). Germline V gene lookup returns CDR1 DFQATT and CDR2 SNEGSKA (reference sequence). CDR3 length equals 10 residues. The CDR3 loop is CSGGRETQYF. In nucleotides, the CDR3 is TGCAGCGGGGGAAGGGAGACCCAGTACTTC.

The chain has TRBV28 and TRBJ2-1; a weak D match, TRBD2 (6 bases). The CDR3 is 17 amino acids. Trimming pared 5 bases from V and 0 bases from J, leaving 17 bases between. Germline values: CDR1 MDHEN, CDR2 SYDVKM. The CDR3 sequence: CASSGGAGWSSYNEQFF. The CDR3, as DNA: TGTGCCAGCAGTGGGGGAGCGGGTTGGAGCTCCTACAATGAGCAGTTCTTC.

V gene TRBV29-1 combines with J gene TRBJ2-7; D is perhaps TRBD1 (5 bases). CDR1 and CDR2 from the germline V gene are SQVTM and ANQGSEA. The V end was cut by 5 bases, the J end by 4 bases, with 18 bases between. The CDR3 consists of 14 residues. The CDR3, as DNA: TGCAGCGTTAGTTGGCAGGGAAGGTCATACGAGCAGTACTTC. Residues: CSVSWQGRSYEQYF.

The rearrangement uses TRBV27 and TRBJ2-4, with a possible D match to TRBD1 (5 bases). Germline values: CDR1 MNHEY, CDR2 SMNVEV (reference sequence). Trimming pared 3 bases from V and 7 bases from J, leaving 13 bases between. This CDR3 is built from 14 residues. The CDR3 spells CASSFLPSGNIQYF. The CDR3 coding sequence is TGTGCCAGCAGTTTTCTCCCCTCAGGGAACATTCAGTACTTC.

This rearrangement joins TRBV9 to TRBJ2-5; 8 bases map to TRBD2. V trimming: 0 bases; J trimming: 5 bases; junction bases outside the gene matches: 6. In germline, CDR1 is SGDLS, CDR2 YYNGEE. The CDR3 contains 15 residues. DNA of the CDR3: TGTGCCAGCAGCGTAGATCGCGGCGGGAGGGAGACCCAGTACTTC. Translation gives CASSVDRGGRETQYF.

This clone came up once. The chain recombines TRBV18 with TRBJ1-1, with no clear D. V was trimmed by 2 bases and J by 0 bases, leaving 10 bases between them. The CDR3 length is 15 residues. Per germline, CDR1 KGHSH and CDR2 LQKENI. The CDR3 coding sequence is TGTGCCAGCTCACCAGTGAAGACTATGAACACTGAAGCTTTCTTT. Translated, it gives CASSPVKTMNTEAFF.

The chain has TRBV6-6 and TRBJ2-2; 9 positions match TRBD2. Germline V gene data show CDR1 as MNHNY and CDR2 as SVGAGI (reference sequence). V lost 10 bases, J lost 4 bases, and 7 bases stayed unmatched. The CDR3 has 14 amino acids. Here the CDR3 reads CATLAGRGTGELFF. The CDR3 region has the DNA TGTGCCACCCTAGCGGGACGTGGCACCGGGGAGCTGTTTTTT.

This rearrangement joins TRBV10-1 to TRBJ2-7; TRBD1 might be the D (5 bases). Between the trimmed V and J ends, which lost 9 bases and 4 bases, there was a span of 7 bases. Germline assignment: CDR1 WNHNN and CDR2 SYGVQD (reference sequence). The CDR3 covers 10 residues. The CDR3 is CASRQYEQYF. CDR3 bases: TGCGCCAGTCGACAGTACGAGCAGTACTTC.

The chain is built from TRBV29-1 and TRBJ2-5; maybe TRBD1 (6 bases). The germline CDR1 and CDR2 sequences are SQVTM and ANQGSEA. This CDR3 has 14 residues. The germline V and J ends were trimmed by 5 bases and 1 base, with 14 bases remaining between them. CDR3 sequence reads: CSVTRTEAQETQYF. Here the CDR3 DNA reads TGCAGCGTTACCCGGACAGAGGCCCAAGAGACCCAGTACTTC.

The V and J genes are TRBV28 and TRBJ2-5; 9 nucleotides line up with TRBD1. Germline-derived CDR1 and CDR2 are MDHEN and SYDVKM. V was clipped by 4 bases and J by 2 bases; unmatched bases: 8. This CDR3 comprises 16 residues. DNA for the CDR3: TGTGCCAGCAGTTCCCAGGACAGGGGAAGTCAAGAGACCCAGTACTTC. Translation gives CASSSQDRGSQETQYF.

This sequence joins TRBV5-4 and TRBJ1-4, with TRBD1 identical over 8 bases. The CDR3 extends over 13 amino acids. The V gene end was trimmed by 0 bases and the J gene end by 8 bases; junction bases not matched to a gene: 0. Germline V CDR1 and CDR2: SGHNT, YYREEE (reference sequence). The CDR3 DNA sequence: TGTGCCAGCAGCTTGGGGACAGGGGAAAAACTGTTTTTT. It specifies CASSLGTGEKLFF.

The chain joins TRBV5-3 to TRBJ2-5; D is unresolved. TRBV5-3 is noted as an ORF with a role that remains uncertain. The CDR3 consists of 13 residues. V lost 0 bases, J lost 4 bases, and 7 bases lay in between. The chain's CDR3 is CARSLVVGETQYF. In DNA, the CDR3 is TGTGCCAGAAGCTTGGTAGTCGGAGAGACCCAGTACTTC.